The 12 T cell receptor beta chains below all came from one sample that was sequenced in a study of T cells in Graves' hyperthyroidism and ophthalmopathy. RNA transcripts were the template for amplifying TCR beta CDR3 regions. In the first-round RT-PCR of the TCR CDR3, the HTBI primer set was used. TCRdb reprocessed the multiplex PCR reads via MiXCR and lists one record per CDR3 protein. The sample lists 250,000 to 300,000 distinct CDR3 sequences, 14% to 15% seen once, with about 14% in the top ten. The specimen sequenced was blood. The receptors derive from a woman in her thirties or forties with Graves' hyperthyroidism that later progressed to Graves' ophthalmopathy.

In this sample, this clonotype turned up many times. V usage is TRBV28 and J usage is TRBJ2-7; D could derive from TRBD1 or TRBD2 (5 bases each). Germline values: CDR1 MDHEN, CDR2 SYDVKM. V gave up 6 bases and J gave up 7 bases, with 22 bases separating them. This CDR3 has 15 residues. The DNA for the CDR3 is TGTGCCAGCAGGGTAACGGGCGGGTTCTGGGGGGAGCAGTACTTC. Translating it yields CASRVTGGFWGEQYF.

This sequence joins TRBV7-9 and TRBJ2-1, with a weak D call TRBD1 (6 bases). CDR1 SEHNR and CDR2 FQNEAQ come from the germline V gene (reference sequence). CDR3 length: 14 residues. V lost 5 bases and J 5 bases, leaving 13 bases between the germline ends. The CDR3 protein is CASSPWTVNNEQFF. As DNA, the CDR3 is TGTGCCAGCAGCCCCTGGACAGTAAACAATGAGCAGTTCTTC.

This clonotype has just a few counts. J is TRBJ1-4 and V is TRBV27; possible D gene TRBD1, 5 bases. This CDR3 has 15 residues. Trimming left V 3 bases short and J 0 bases short, with 8 bases between. Germline V CDR1 and CDR2: MNHEY, SMNVEV (reference sequence). CDR3 loop: CASSFDSTTNEKLFF. The CDR3 nucleotides are TGTGCCAGCAGTTTCGACAGTACAACTAATGAAAAACTGTTTTTT.

This clonotype appeared many times. The J gene is TRBJ2-5, the V gene TRBV28; D is ambiguous. Germline V gene lookup returns CDR1 MDHEN and CDR2 SYDVKM. V was shortened by 6 bases and J by 5 bases, with 13 bases between the two germline ends. The CDR3 is made up of 13 amino acids. The CDR3 nucleotides are TGTGCCAGCAGCCCGAGGTTAGGGGAGACCCAGTACTTC. It translates to CASSPRLGETQYF.

This clonotype was picked up many times. J is TRBJ1-1 and V is TRBV29-1; the D is unclear. CDR3 length: 14 residues. The ends were cut back, 6 bases at V and 1 base at J, with 15 bases in the middle. CDR1 and CDR2 from the germline V gene are SQVTM and ANQGSEA. The CDR3 DNA is TGCAGCGTCCGACACTCCGGAGCGAACACTGAAGCTTTCTTT. Translated, it gives CSVRHSGANTEAFF.

The chain links TRBV15 to TRBJ2-7, with D possibly matching TRBD1 (5 bases). The CDR3 contains 15 residues. Germline assignment: CDR1 LNHNV and CDR2 YYDKDF (reference sequence). Trimming pared 1 base from V and 2 bases from J, leaving 12 bases between. Here the CDR3 DNA reads TGTGCCACCAGCAGAGTAGCAGGGATAGCCTACGAGCAGTACTTC. Translated, it gives CATSRVAGIAYEQYF. Variable domain in full (rest from reference TRBV15 and TRBJ2-7): DAMVIQNPRYQVTQFGKPVTLSCSQTLNHNVMYWYQQKSSQAPKLLFHYYDKDFNNEADTPDNFQSRRPNTSFCFLDIRSPGLGDTAMYLCATSRVAGIAYEQYFGPGTRLTVT.

V is TRBV12-3 or TRBV12-4 and J is TRBJ1-3, with 8 bases fitting TRBD1. The CDR3 has 14 amino acids. With 4 bases clipped from V and 4 bases from J, the junction kept 3 bases outside the gene matches. The CDR3 sequence is CASSSRDRGNTIYF. The CDR3 DNA is TGTGCCAGCAGTTCCCGGGACAGGGGAAACACCATATATTTT.

The V and J genes are TRBV2 and TRBJ2-5; 7 bases line up with TRBD1. J was trimmed by 10 bases and V by 7 bases; bases with no gene match: 12. This CDR3 has 13 amino acids. Germline CDR1 SNHLY, CDR2 FYNNEI. CDR3 in DNA: TGTGCCAGCAACTTCCGGGACAGAGGACTCCAGTACTTC. Encoded protein: CASNFRDRGLQYF. Looking up the rest from reference TRBV2 and TRBJ2-5 gives the full variable domain: EPEVTQTPSHQVTQMGQEVILRCVPISNHLYFYWYRQILGQKVEFLVSFYNNEISEKSEIFDDQFSVERPDGSNFTLKIRSTKLEDSAMYFCASNFRDRGLQYFGPGTRLLVL.

The chain combines TRBV7-2 with TRBJ1-2; no clear D. Germline V gives CDR1 SGHTA, CDR2 FQGNSA. Trimming took off 5 bases at V and 2 bases at J, with 15 bases between the two ends. There are 15 residues in the CDR3. Written as DNA, the CDR3 is TGTGCCAGCAGCCCCAGAACCGACAAAAACTATGGCTACACCTTC. Translating gives CASSPRTDKNYGYTF.

This clonotype has a count of ten or more. The DNA for the CDR3 is TGTGCCAGCAGACCAACAGGGAATGAGCAGTTCTTC. Its translation: CASRPTGNEQFF. J is TRBJ2-1 and V is TRBV28, with D perhaps matching TRBD1 (6 bases). The V end was cut by 6 bases, the J end by 7 bases, with 10 bases between. This CDR3 has 12 amino acids. Germline V lookup: CDR1 MDHEN, CDR2 SYDVKM. Based on the CDR3 plus reference TRBV28 and TRBJ2-1, the full variable domain is DVKVTQSSRYLVKRTGEKVFLECVQDMDHENMFWYRQDPGLGLRLIYFSYDVKMKEKGDIPEGYSVSREKKERFSLILESASTNQTSMYLCASRPTGNEQFFGPGTRLTVL.

CDR3 amino acids: CASSYAGSYGYTF. CDR3 nucleotides: TGTGCCAGCAGTTACGCAGGGTCCTATGGCTACACCTTC. V gene TRBV6-5 combines with J gene TRBJ1-2; maybe TRBD1 (5 bases). The ends were cut back, 2 bases at V and 4 bases at J, with 8 bases in the middle. CDR3 length equals 13 residues. Germline-derived CDR1 and CDR2 are MNHEY and SVGAGI.

V is TRBV4-1 and J is TRBJ1-1; the D is unclear. The germline V and J ends were trimmed by 1 base and 0 bases, with 9 bases remaining between them. The germline CDR1 and CDR2 sequences are MGHRA and YSYEKL. The CDR3 is made up of 15 amino acids. The CDR3 here is CASSQVYAVNTEAFF. CDR3 sequence (DNA): TGCGCCAGCAGCCAAGTATACGCAGTGAACACTGAAGCTTTCTTT.